This T cell receptor (beta chain) was sequenced for a study of cytotoxic CD8 clonotypes in ibrutinib-treated CLL. Study at large: Investigators collected response samples after a median 12 months of treatment, range 6 to 36. Findings and limits, study-wide: Sustained-remission and progressing patients diverged in sampling times.

Target depth was 1 in 200,000 to 1 in 1 million T cells, about 10x per clonotype. Measured with immunoSEQ multiplex PCR; TCRdb has only the in-frame clones, and not every one. The sample has under 200,000 clones, roughly 77% seen once. Trimming stripped 0 bases from V and 4 bases from J, with 14 bases between. In germline, CDR1 is SGHRS, CDR2 YFSETQ. The CDR3 is 16 amino acids. Turning to this clone: Its antigen is undetermined.

The V and J genes are TRBV5-1 and TRBJ2-1; D unclear. The TCR originated in a human donor with chronic lymphocytic leukemia. Source: PBMCs, taken after 12 months of ibrutinib treatment. CDR3: CASSLDAGVTYNEQFF. The CDR3 bases are TGCGCCAGCAGCTTGGATGCAGGCGTCACATACAATGAGCAGTTCTTC.